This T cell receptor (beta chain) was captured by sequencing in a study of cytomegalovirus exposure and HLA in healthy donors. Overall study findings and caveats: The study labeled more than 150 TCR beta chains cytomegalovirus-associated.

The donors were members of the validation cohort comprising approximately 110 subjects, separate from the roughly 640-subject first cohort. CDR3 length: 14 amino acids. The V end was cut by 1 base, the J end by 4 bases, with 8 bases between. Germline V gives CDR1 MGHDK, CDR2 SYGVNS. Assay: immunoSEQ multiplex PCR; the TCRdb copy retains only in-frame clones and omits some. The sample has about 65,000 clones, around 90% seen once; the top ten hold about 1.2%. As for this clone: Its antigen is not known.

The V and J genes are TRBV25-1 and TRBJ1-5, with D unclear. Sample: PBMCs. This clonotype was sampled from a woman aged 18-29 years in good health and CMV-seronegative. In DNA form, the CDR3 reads TGTGCCAGCAGTGAATGGTCCTATAATCAGCCCCAGCATTTT. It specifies CASSEWSYNQPQHF. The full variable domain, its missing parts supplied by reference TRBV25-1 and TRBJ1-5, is EADIYQTPRYLVIGTGKKITLECSQTMGHDKMYWYQQDPGMELHLIHYSYGVNSTEKGDLSSESTVSRIRTEHFPLTLESARPSHTSQYLCASSEWSYNQPQHFGDGTRLSIL.